One T cell receptor (beta chain) is described in this entry. The source of the sample is a study of blood T cell repertoires in COVID-19. Study summary: Samples came from the United States, Italy and Spain, spanning acute and convalescent COVID-19. T cells, B-cell-depleted T cells, or PBMCs supplied cDNA or gDNA.

The length of the CDR3 is 19 residues. Trimming at V came to 10 bases and at J to 3 bases, leaving 17 bases not matched to a gene. The germline CDR1 and CDR2 sequences are SNHLY and FYNNEI. Study processing details: Using reference gene primer amplification, nucleated cell counts were estimated. Some clones are missing from TCRdb's copy, which holds only in-frame ones; the method was immunoSEQ multiplex PCR. V, J and clone size reflect that table, while D and trimming were determined from the DNA. The sample records approximately 50,000 clones, more than 75% being singletons. This chain connects TRBV2 to TRBJ2-2; 13 nucleotides agree with TRBD2. Sequenced: peripheral blood. The TCR comes from a human donor in a cohort sampled during active COVID-19. The CDR3 DNA follows: TGTGCCACCCCCCGGACAATCGGACTAGCGGGAGTCTACACCGGGGAGCTGTTTTTT. As protein: CATPRTIGLAGVYTGELFF.